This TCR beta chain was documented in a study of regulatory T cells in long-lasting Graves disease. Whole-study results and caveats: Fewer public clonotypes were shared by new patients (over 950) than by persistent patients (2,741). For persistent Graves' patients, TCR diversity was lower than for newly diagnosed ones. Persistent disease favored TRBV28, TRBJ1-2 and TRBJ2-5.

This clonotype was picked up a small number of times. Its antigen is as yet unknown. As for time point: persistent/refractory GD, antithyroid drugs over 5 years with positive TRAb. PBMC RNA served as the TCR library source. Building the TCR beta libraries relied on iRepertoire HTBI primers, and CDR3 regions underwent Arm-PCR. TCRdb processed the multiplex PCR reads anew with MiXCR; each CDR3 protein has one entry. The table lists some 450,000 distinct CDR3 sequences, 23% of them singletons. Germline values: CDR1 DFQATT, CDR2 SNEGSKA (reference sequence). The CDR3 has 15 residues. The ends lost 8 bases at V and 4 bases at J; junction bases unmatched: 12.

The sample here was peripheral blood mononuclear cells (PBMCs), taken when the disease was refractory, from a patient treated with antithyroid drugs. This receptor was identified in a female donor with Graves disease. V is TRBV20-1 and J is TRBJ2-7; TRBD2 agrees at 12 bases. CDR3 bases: TGCAGTAAAAAAACTAGCGGGGGGAGGTATTACGAGCAGTACTTC. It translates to CSKKTSGGRYYEQYF.